The TCR beta chain described here comes from a study of beta chain features in type 1 diabetes. Regarding the study as a whole: A moderate, significant TCRB CDR3 shortening appeared in type 1 diabetes across four CD4+ subsets.

Comments on this clone: Its antigen remains unknown.

The authors reverse transcribed all of the isolated RNA, so sequencing captured expressed TCRB transcripts. About 3.6 million reads per sample on average were obtained from naive, central memory and regulatory T cell samples. Sequenced by immunoSEQ multiplex PCR; TCRdb stores in-frame clones only, minus some. Among roughly 340,000 clones listed, about 14% were seen once. Sorting of CD4+ naive, central memory, regulatory and stem cell-like memory cells was performed via CD45RO/CCR7/CD25/CD127/CD95/CD27. The germline V and J ends were trimmed by 3 bases and 7 bases, with 13 bases remaining between them. Germline V lookup: CDR1 KGHSH, CDR2 LQKENI. The CDR3 sequence is 13 residues long.

The receptor comes from a woman between 18 and 30 years old with type 1 diabetes. Sequencing was done on a sample of naive CD4+ T cells from blood. The V gene is TRBV18, the J gene TRBJ2-7, with D possibly TRBD2 on 6 matching bases. CDR3 in amino acids: CASSPGLAWEQYF. For the CDR3, the DNA is TGTGCCAGCTCACCTGGTCTAGCGTGGGAGCAGTACTTC.